These 18 T cell receptor beta chains came from one sample sequenced in a study of T cell responses to AZD1222 COVID-19 vaccine. The method was immunoSEQ multiplex PCR; TCRdb's version includes in-frame clones alone and lacks a portion of them. The sample has 84,000 or so clones; about 92% are singletons. Sequences were derived from peripheral blood, sampled on day 0 of AZD1222 vaccination. Receptors originate from an adult in good health.

The chain uses TRBV5-1 and TRBJ1-1; D is undetermined. CDR3 size: 15 residues. Germline lookup yields CDR1 SGHRS and CDR2 YFSETQ. Trimming stripped 3 bases from V and 0 bases from J, with 12 bases between. The CDR3 here is CASSSSLTLNTEAFF. CDR3 DNA sequence: TGCGCCAGCAGCTCCTCCCTAACTCTGAACACTGAAGCTTTCTTT. Full variable domain (rest looked up from reference TRBV5-1 and TRBJ1-1): KAGVTQTPRYLIKTRGQQVTLSCSPISGHRSVSWYQQTPGQGLQFLFEYFSETQRNKGNFPGRFSGRQFSNSRSEMNVSTLELGDSALYLCASSSSLTLNTEAFFGQGTRLTVV.

J is TRBJ1-1 and V is TRBV27; D gene uncertain. The V gene's germline CDR1 is MNHEY and CDR2 SMNVEV (reference sequence). The CDR3 has 13 residues. With 3 bases removed from V and 6 bases from J, the gap between germline ends came to 11 bases. The CDR3 DNA reads as TGTGCCAGCAGTTTTGGACGGTTCTCTGAAGCTTTCTTT. This translates into CASSFGRFSEAFF.

The CDR3 DNA is TGTGCCAGCAGCCGACAGGAGGGGAACACTGAAGCTTTCTTT. This encodes CASSRQEGNTEAFF. The chain carries TRBV7-6 and TRBJ1-1; perhaps TRBD1 as D (6 bases). From germline, CDR1 is SGHVS and CDR2 FNYEAQ. The ends were cut back, 5 bases at V and 1 base at J, with 11 bases in the middle. This CDR3 has 14 amino acids. The full variable domain, completed using reference TRBV7-6 and TRBJ1-1, is GAGVSQSPRYKVTKRGQDVALRCDPISGHVSLYWYRQALGQGPEFLTYFNYEAQQDKSGLPNDRFSAERPEGSISTLTIQRTEQRDSAMYRCASSRQEGNTEAFFGQGTRLTVV.

This chain joins TRBV6-5 and TRBJ2-7, with D unclear. There are 14 residues in the CDR3. Germline V CDR1 and CDR2: MNHEY, SVGAGI. Trimming shortened V by 5 bases and J by 2 bases, and 13 bases separated the two germline ends. The CDR3 DNA reads TGTGCCAGCAGTCGGACGGCCGGAACCTACGAGCAGTACTTC. Translation: CASSRTAGTYEQYF.

This rearrangement joins TRBV5-6 to TRBJ2-2; TRBD2 matches at 8 bases. V was clipped by 0 bases and J by 5 bases; unmatched bases: 0. The CDR3 runs to 14 residues. CDR1 and CDR2 from the germline V gene are SGHDT and YYEEEE. In nucleotides, the CDR3 is TGTGCCAGCAGCTTGGCGGGAGGGACCGGGGAGCTGTTTTTT. Amino acids: CASSLAGGTGELFF.

The rearrangement uses TRBV4-1 and TRBJ1-4, with D hard to call. Trimming took 1 base from V and 7 from J, leaving 4 bases between them. CDR1 and CDR2 (germline): MGHRA, YSYEKL. The CDR3 length is 12 residues. The CDR3 bases are TGCGCCAGCAGCCAAGTTGCTGAAAAACTGTTTTTT. Protein: CASSQVAEKLFF.

This clone was found once. The gene calls are TRBV19 and TRBJ2-4, with a weak D call TRBD2 (5 bases). V was clipped by 3 bases and J by 0 bases, with 12 bases between them. Germline CDR1 LNHDA, CDR2 SQIVND (reference sequence). This CDR3 has 16 amino acids. CDR3 DNA: TGTGCCAGTAGTATTGTGCTGGGGAGAGCCAAAAACATTCAGTACTTC. Amino acids: CASSIVLGRAKNIQYF.

This chain links TRBV6-6 with TRBJ2-2; 7 positions agree with TRBD1. This CDR3 is 16 amino acids long. J lost 6 bases, V lost 4 bases, and 11 bases had no gene match. Germline V gives CDR1 MNHNY, CDR2 SVGAGI (reference sequence). The CDR3 region is CASSSKTGRTPGELFF. In nucleotides, the CDR3 is TGTGCCAGCAGTTCGAAGACAGGGCGGACTCCCGGGGAGCTGTTTTTT.

The J gene is TRBJ2-7, the V gene TRBV13, with 7 bases aligning to TRBD2. The CDR3 length is 14 residues. Germline V lookup: CDR1 PRHDT, CDR2 FYEKMQ (reference sequence). V trimming: 0 bases; J trimming: 4 bases; junction bases outside the gene matches: 3. The chain's CDR3 is CASSLGLADYEQYF. CDR3 nucleotides: TGTGCCAGCAGCTTAGGGCTAGCGGATTACGAGCAGTACTTC.

The genes are TRBV3-1 (or the pseudogene TRBV3-2) and TRBJ2-5; 11 nucleotides match TRBD2. Germline V lookup: CDR1 LGHDT, CDR2 YNNKEL (reference sequence). The CDR3 runs 15 residues. With V trimmed by 4 bases and J by 3 bases, 4 bases remained unmatched. CDR3 in DNA: TGTGCCAGCAGCCCAACTAGCGGGAGAAAAGAGACCCAGTACTTC. This encodes CASSPTSGRKETQYF.

V usage is TRBV24-1 and J usage is TRBJ2-2; tentative D call: TRBD2 (5 bases). V dropped 8 bases and J dropped 3 bases, with 15 bases sitting between them. Germline values: CDR1 KGHDR, CDR2 SFDVKD. This CDR3 contains 15 residues. The chain's CDR3 is CATKGGAADTGELFF. The CDR3 DNA reads as TGTGCCACCAAAGGAGGAGCAGCGGACACCGGGGAGCTGTTTTTT.

The genes are TRBV9 and TRBJ2-7; maybe TRBD1 (5 bases). V lost 2 bases, J lost 4 bases, and 16 bases lay in between. Germline V gives CDR1 SGDLS, CDR2 YYNGEE. The CDR3 is 15 amino acids. CDR3 in amino acids: CASSVGAGQGYEQYF. CDR3 in DNA: TGTGCCAGCAGCGTCGGAGCAGGGCAGGGTTACGAGCAGTACTTC. The full variable domain, rest sourced from reference TRBV9 and TRBJ2-7, is DSGVTQTPKHLITATGQRVTLRCSPRSGDLSVYWYQQSLDQGLQFLIQYYNGEERAKGNILERFSAQQFPDLHSELNLSSLELGDSALYFCASSVGAGQGYEQYFGPGTRLTVT.

The V gene is TRBV18, the J gene TRBJ2-7, with 7 bases identical to TRBD2. The trim removed 0 bases at V and 5 bases at J, leaving 7 bases unmatched. Germline V gene data show CDR1 as KGHSH and CDR2 as LQKENI. CDR3 length equals 15 residues. This chain's CDR3 is CASSPPAGVSHEQYF. The CDR3 bases are TGTGCCAGCTCACCACCGGCGGGAGTTTCCCACGAGCAGTACTTC.

This clone has only one observation. V and J are TRBV4-1 and TRBJ2-3; 11 bases are a match to TRBD2. The CDR3 contains 18 residues. The junction had 7 bases not matched to a gene; V was cut back by 1 base and J by 1 base. CDR1 and CDR2 from the germline V gene are MGHRA and YSYEKL. The CDR3 loop is CASSQVTSGSGGTDTQYF. CDR3 coding DNA: TGCGCCAGCAGCCAAGTTACTAGCGGGAGTGGGGGCACAGATACGCAGTATTTT.

The J gene is TRBJ2-2, the V gene TRBV3-1 (or the pseudogene TRBV3-2); no clear D. The V gene's germline CDR1 is LGHDT and CDR2 YNNKEL (reference sequence). The V and J ends lost 2 bases and 2 bases respectively, with 15 bases between them. The CDR3 extends over 17 amino acids. The CDR3 nucleotides read TGTGCCAGCAGCCAAAGGGTAGCCCAGGCAAACACCGGGGAGCTGTTTTTT. Its protein product is CASSQRVAQANTGELFF.

The gene calls are TRBV7-3 and TRBJ2-7, with 7 bases aligning to TRBD1. The germline V gene has CDR1 SGHTA and CDR2 FQGTGA. The CDR3 sequence is 15 residues long. V dropped 4 bases and J dropped 4; count of bases not matched to a gene: 10. The CDR3 loop is CASSSNRGPGYEQYF. In DNA, the CDR3 is TGTGCCAGCAGCTCCAACAGGGGCCCAGGGTACGAGCAGTACTTC.

The chain links TRBV10-2 to TRBJ2-5, with 12 bases identical to TRBD1. The CDR3 totals 15 residues. The junction had 6 bases not matched to a gene; V was cut back by 5 bases and J by 5 bases. Germline CDR1 reads WSHSY; CDR2 reads SAAADI. The CDR3 DNA reads TGCGCCAGCAGTCCCGGGACAGGGGGCCTGGAGACCCAGTACTTC. As protein: CASSPGTGGLETQYF.

The chain is built from TRBV28 and TRBJ2-5, with TRBD1 matching 7 bases. J lost 6 bases, V lost 3 bases, and 10 bases had no gene match. This CDR3 is 15 amino acids long. Germline V gene sequence: CDR1 MDHEN, CDR2 SYDVKM. CDR3 sequence (DNA): TGTGCCAGCAGTTTTGAACAGGGGTGGGGAAAGACCCAGTACTTC. Translating gives CASSFEQGWGKTQYF.